This T cell receptor (beta chain) was identified during a study of T cell responses to AZD1222 COVID-19 vaccine. Findings of the study overall: The peak T cell response came first, and repertoires were sampled only after it. Seropositivity was recorded at baseline in only 6 or 7 AZD1222 recipients. Clonal diversity was possibly underestimated, and the donors were mostly white British, with more females. Spike-specific TCRs gained breadth and depth after people received two AZD1222 doses.

Notes on this clone: Its matching antigen is unknown.

The V end lost 2 bases, the J end lost 4 bases, and 12 bases lay between the germline ends. Germline-derived CDR1 and CDR2 are KGHSH and LQKENI. The CDR3 totals 15 residues. Repertoires were generated with immunoSEQ multiplex PCR, while TCRdb's copy carries only in-frame clones and drops some. The profile shows some 160,000 clones, roughly 92% of them singletons. This receptor was taken from an adult in good health. The starting material was peripheral blood, obtained on day 0 of AZD1222 vaccination. The chain couples TRBV18 to TRBJ2-1; D assignment may be TRBD1 or TRBD2 (5 bases each). The CDR3 region is CASSPWTRGYNEQFF. CDR3 DNA sequence: TGTGCCAGCTCACCATGGACGAGGGGATACAATGAGCAGTTCTTC.